This T cell receptor beta chain appears in the sequencing data of a study of cytomegalovirus exposure and HLA in healthy donors. Regarding the study as a whole: Available immune exposure information covered CMV serostatus only.

The germline V gene has CDR1 SGHRS and CDR2 YFSETQ. The CDR3 spans 15 residues. V was shortened by 3 bases and J by 8 bases, with 17 bases between the two germline ends. About this clone: Its matching antigen is unknown.

The PCR used 60 Vbeta and 13 Jbeta primers. Clones were read by immunoSEQ multiplex PCR, and TCRdb kept only the in-frame ones, dropping some. The data hold 110,000 or so clones, with 82% observed a single time. J is TRBJ1-4 and V is TRBV5-1; tentatively, D is TRBD1 (6 bases). The TCR was taken from a woman between 18 and 29 years old in good health and CMV-seronegative. Source material: PBMCs. As DNA, the CDR3 is TGCGCCAGCAGCTCCCTTTCACTGGGGGCGGAAAAACTGTTTTTT. It yields the protein CASSSLSLGAEKLFF.